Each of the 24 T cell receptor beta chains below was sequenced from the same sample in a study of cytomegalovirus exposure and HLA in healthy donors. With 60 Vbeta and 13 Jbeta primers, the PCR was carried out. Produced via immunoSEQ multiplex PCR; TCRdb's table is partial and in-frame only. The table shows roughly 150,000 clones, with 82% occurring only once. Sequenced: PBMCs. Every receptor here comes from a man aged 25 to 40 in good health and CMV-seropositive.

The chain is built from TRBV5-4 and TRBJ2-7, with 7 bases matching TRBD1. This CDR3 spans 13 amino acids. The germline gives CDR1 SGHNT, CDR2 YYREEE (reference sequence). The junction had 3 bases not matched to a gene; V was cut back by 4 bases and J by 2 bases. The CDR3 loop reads CASSKGQTYEQYF. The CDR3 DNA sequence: TGTGCCAGCAGCAAGGGACAGACCTACGAGCAGTACTTC.

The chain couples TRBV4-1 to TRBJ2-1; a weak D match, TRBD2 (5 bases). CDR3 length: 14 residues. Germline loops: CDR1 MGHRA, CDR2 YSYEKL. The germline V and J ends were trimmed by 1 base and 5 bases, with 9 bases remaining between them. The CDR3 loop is CASSQVTIHNEQFF. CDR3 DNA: TGCGCCAGCAGCCAAGTGACTATCCACAATGAGCAGTTCTTC.

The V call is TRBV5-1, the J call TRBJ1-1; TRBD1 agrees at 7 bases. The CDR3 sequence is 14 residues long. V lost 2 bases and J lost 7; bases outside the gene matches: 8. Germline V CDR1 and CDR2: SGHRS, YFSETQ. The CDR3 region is CASSLRGHNVEAFF. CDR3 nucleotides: TGCGCCAGCAGCTTAAGGGGGCACAATGTTGAAGCTTTCTTT.

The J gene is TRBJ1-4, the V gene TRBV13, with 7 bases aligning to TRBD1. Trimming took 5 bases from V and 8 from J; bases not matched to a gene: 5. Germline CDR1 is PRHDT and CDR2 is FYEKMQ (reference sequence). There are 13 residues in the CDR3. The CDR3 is CASSRGQTEKLFF. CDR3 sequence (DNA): TGTGCCAGCAGCAGGGGACAGACGGAAAAACTGTTTTTT.

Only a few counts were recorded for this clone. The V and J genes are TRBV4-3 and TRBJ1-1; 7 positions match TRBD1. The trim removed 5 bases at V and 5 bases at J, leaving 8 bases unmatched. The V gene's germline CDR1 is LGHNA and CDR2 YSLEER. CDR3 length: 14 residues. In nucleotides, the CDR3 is TGCGCCAGCAGCGTGCAAGGGGGCGCGACTGAAGCTTTCTTT. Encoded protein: CASSVQGGATEAFF.

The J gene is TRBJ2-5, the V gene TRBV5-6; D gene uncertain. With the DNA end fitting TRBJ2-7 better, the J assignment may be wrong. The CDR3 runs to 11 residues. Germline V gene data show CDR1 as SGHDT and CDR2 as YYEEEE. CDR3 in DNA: TGTGCCAGCAGCTTTGTGAACGAGCAGTACTTC. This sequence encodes CASSFVNEQYF.

CDR3 in amino acids: CASSPGSGGATDTQYF. In DNA, the CDR3 is TGTGCCAGCAGCCCCGGGAGCGGGGGGGCGACAGATACGCAGTATTTT. This chain joins TRBV11-3 and TRBJ2-3, with 10 bases aligning to TRBD2. The ends lost 5 bases at V and 3 bases at J; junction bases unmatched: 8. Germline V gene sequence: CDR1 SGHNT, CDR2 YENEEA. The length of the CDR3 is 16 residues.

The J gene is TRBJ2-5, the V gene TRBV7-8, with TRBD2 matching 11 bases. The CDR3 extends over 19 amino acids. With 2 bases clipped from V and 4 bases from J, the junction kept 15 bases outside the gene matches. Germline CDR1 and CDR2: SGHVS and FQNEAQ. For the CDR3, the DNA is TGTGCCAGCAGCTTACCACCGGGACTAGCGGAGGGGATTATAGAGACCCAGTACTTC. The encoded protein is CASSLPPGLAEGIIETQYF.

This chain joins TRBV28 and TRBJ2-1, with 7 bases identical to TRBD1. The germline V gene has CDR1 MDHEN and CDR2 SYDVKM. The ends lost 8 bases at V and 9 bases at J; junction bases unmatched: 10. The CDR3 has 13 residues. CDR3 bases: TGTGCCAGCTCCCTCAGAGGGGGCGTTGAGCAGTTCTTC. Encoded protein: CASSLRGGVEQFF.

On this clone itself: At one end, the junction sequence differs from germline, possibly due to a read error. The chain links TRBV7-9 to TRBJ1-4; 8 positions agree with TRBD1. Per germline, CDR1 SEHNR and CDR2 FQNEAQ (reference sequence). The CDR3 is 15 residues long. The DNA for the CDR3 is TGTTCCAGCAGCCGACAGGGGCCTCAGGGTGAAAAACTGTTTTTT. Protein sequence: CSSSRQGPQGEKLFF.

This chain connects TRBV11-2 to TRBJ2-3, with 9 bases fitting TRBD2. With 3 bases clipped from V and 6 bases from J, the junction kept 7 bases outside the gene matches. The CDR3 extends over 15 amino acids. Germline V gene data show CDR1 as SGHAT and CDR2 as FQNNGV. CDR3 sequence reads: CASSFIAGVPDTQYF. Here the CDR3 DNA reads TGTGCCAGCAGCTTTATAGCGGGAGTCCCCGATACGCAGTATTTT.

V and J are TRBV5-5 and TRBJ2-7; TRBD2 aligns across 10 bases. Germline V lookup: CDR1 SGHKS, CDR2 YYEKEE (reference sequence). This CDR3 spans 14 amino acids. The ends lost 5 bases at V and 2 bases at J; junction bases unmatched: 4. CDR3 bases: TGTGCCAGCAGGCTAGCGGGAGACCCCTACGAGCAGTACTTC. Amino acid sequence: CASRLAGDPYEQYF. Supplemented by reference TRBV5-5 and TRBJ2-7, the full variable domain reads DAGVTQSPTHLIKTRGQQVTLRCSPISGHKSVSWYQQVLGQGPQFIFQYYEKEERGRGNFPDRFSARQFPNYSSELNVNALLLGDSALYLCASRLAGDPYEQYFGPGTRLTVT.

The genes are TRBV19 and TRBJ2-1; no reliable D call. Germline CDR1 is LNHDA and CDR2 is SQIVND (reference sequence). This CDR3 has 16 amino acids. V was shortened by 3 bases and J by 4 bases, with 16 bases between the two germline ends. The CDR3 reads CASSIQWSIGYNEQFF. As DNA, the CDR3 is TGTGCCAGTAGTATTCAGTGGTCGATCGGGTACAATGAGCAGTTCTTC.

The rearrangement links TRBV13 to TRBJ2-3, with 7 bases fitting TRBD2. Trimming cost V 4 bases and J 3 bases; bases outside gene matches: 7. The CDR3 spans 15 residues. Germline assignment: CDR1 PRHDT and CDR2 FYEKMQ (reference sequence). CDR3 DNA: TGTGCCAGCAGCTCCCCCCAGCGGGGTACAGATACGCAGTATTTT. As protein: CASSSPQRGTDTQYF.

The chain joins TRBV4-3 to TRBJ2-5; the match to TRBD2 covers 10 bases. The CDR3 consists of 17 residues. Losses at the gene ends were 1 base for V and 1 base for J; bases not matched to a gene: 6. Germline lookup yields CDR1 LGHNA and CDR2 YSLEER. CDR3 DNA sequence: TGCGCCAGCAGCCAAGGGGTACTAGCGGGGAGCCAAGAGACCCAGTACTTC. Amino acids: CASSQGVLAGSQETQYF.

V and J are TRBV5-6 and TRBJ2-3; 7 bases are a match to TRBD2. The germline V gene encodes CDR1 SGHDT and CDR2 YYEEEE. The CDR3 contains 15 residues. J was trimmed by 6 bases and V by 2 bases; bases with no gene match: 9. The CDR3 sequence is CASSFPRDYTDTQYF. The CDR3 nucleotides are TGTGCCAGCAGCTTCCCCCGGGACTACACCGATACGCAGTATTTT.

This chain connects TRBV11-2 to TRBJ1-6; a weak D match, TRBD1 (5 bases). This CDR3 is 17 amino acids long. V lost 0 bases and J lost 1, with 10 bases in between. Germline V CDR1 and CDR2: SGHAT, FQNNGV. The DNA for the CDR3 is TGTGCCAGCAGCTTAGACTGGCAGGGTTCCTATAATTCACCCCTCCACTTT. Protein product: CASSLDWQGSYNSPLHF.

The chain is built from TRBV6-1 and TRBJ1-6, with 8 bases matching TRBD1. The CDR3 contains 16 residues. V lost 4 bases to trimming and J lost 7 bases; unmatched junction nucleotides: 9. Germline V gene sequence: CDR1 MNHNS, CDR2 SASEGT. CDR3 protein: CASSGGTGSLNSPLHF. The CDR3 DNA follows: TGTGCCAGCAGTGGCGGGACAGGAAGTTTAAATTCACCCCTCCACTTT.

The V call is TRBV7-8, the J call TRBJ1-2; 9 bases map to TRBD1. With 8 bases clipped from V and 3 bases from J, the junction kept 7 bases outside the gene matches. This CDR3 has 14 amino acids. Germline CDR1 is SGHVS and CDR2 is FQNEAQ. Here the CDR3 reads CASRGDRDHYGYTF. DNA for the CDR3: TGTGCCAGCCGTGGGGACAGGGATCACTATGGCTACACCTTC.

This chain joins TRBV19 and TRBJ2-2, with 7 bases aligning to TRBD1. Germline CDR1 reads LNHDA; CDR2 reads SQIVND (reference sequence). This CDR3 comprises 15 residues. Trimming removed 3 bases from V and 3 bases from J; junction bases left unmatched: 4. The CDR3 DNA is TGTGCCAGTAGTATTCTACAGGGGTACACCGGGGAGCTGTTTTTT. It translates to CASSILQGYTGELFF.

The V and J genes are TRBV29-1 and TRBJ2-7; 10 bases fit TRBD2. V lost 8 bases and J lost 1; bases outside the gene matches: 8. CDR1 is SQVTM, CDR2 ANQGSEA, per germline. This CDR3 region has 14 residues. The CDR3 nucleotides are TGCAGCAAGTCCGGGACTAGCGCTTCCTACGAGCAGTACTTC. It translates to CSKSGTSASYEQYF.

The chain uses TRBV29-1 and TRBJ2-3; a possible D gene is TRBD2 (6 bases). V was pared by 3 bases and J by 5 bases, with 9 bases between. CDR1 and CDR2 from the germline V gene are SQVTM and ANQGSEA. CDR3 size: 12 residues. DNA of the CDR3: TGCAGCGTTGATACGGGGGTAGATACGCAGTATTTT. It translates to CSVDTGVDTQYF.

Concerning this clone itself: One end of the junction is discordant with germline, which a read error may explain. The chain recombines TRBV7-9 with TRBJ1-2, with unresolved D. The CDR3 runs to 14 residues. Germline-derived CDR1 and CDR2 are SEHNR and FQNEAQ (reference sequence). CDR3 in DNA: TGTTCCAGCAGCCCCATTGGGCCAAACTATGGCTACACCTTC. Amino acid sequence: CSSSPIGPNYGYTF.

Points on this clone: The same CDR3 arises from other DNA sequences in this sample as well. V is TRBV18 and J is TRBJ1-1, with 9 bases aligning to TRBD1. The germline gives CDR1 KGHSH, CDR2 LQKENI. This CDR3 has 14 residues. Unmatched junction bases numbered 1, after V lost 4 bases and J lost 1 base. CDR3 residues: CASSRDRANTEAFF. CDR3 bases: TGTGCCAGCTCACGGGACAGGGCGAACACTGAAGCTTTCTTT.